One sample yielded the 29 T cell receptor beta chains listed below, sequenced in a study of technical replicates of blood from several donors (dated by TCRdb to 2016 to 2017). The library came from the immunoSEQ multiplex PCR assay. Sourced from immuneACCESS, this table was stored by TCRdb with only in-frame sequences that have V and J called. A share of the clones is absent; for the studies checked, an unresolved V gene accounts for under half, and the remainder has no known explanation. The sample contains more than 75,000 clones, over 90% of them found a single time. Approximately 0.39% of the sample comes from the top ten. The sequencing sample was made of T cells isolated from PBMCs. Every receptor here comes from a human donor in good health.

The V call is TRBV14, the J call TRBJ2-7; unclear D gene. Trimming took off 1 base at V and 11 bases at J, with 9 bases between the two ends. The CDR3 consists of 11 residues. CDR1 SGHDN and CDR2 FVKESK come from the germline V gene. CDR3 nucleotide sequence: TGTGCCAGCAGCCAAGGTGGTTTAGAGTACTTC. Translation gives CASSQGGLEYF.

This chain uses TRBV10-3 with TRBJ2-2; D might be TRBD1 (7 bases). CDR1 is ENHRY and CDR2 is SYGVKD in the germline V gene. V lost 6 bases, J lost 1 base, and 12 bases lay in between. CDR3 length: 15 amino acids. This CDR3 reads CAIRQGTLNTGELFF. The CDR3 nucleotides read TGTGCCATCAGACAGGGGACTTTGAACACCGGGGAGCTGTTTTTT.

The CDR3 loop is CASSSSTGAYNEQFF. CDR3 nucleotides: TGTGCCAGCAGTTCCTCGACAGGGGCATACAATGAGCAGTTCTTC. The chain joins TRBV6-5 to TRBJ2-1; TRBD1 matches 8 bases. Germline V gene sequence: CDR1 MNHEY, CDR2 SVGAGI. V lost 4 bases, J lost 4 bases, and 6 bases stayed unmatched. The CDR3 totals 15 residues.

The chain carries TRBV5-1 and TRBJ1-1; a weak D match, TRBD1 (5 bases). The CDR3 has 14 residues. V shed 6 bases and J shed 3 bases, with 15 bases lying between them. Germline CDR1 is SGHRS and CDR2 is YFSETQ. This CDR3 is CASKTGFGDTEAFF. Written as DNA, the CDR3 is TGCGCCAGCAAAACAGGTTTCGGAGACACTGAAGCTTTCTTT. Based on the CDR3 plus reference TRBV5-1 and TRBJ1-1, the full variable domain is KAGVTQTPRYLIKTRGQQVTLSCSPISGHRSVSWYQQTPGQGLQFLFEYFSETQRNKGNFPGRFSGRQFSNSRSEMNVSTLELGDSALYLCASKTGFGDTEAFFGQGTRLTVV.

The chain employs TRBV4-1 and TRBJ1-2; perhaps TRBD1 as D (5 bases). CDR1 and CDR2 from the germline V gene are MGHRA and YSYEKL. Trimming left V 7 bases short and J 2 bases short, with 17 bases between. This CDR3 is 15 amino acids long. CDR3 nucleotides: TGCGCCAGCAAGGTTCAGGGTCTGTTAAACTATGGCTACACCTTC. Its translation is CASKVQGLLNYGYTF.

This clone was found once. The chain is built from TRBV27 and TRBJ2-1; 9 positions agree with TRBD1. There are 14 residues in the CDR3. From germline, CDR1 is MNHEY and CDR2 SMNVEV (reference sequence). Losses at the gene ends were 11 bases for V and 9 bases for J; bases not matched to a gene: 14. CDR3 bases: TGTGCCTCTGCTGAAACAGGGGGCCAAGGTGAGCAGTTCTTC. It is translated as CASAETGGQGEQFF.

The rearrangement uses TRBV19 and TRBJ1-5; D remains ambiguous. V lost 7 bases and J 0 bases, leaving 13 bases between the germline ends. The germline CDR1 and CDR2 sequences are LNHDA and SQIVND (reference sequence). This CDR3 has 15 amino acids. In DNA form, the CDR3 reads TGTGCCAGTACCCCGCGTGAGGATAGCAATCAGCCCCAGCATTTT. It is translated as CASTPREDSNQPQHF. Full variable domain (missing parts from reference TRBV19 and TRBJ1-5): DGGITQSPKYLFRKEGQNVTLSCEQNLNHDAMYWYRQDPGQGLRLIYYSQIVNDFQKGDIAEGYSVSREKKESFPLTVTSAQKNPTAFYLCASTPREDSNQPQHFGDGTRLSIL.

The DNA of the CDR3 is TGCGCCAGCAGCTTATTAACAGGGTCCAACAATGAGCAGTTCTTC. Amino acid sequence: CASSLLTGSNNEQFF. The chain is built from TRBV5-1 and TRBJ2-1; D may be TRBD1 (6 bases). The V gene lost 2 bases and the J gene lost 5 bases, with 14 bases spanning the gap. From germline, CDR1 is SGHRS and CDR2 YFSETQ. The length of the CDR3 is 15 residues. Combining the CDR3 with reference TRBV5-1 and TRBJ2-1 gives the whole variable domain KAGVTQTPRYLIKTRGQQVTLSCSPISGHRSVSWYQQTPGQGLQFLFEYFSETQRNKGNFPGRFSGRQFSNSRSEMNVSTLELGDSALYLCASSLLTGSNNEQFFGPGTRLTVL.

This chain links TRBV19 with TRBJ1-2; tentatively, D is TRBD1 (6 bases). Trimming shortened V by 3 bases and J by 2 bases, and 13 bases separated the two germline ends. CDR1 and CDR2 (germline): LNHDA, SQIVND (reference sequence). The CDR3 spans 15 residues. As DNA, the CDR3 is TGTGCCAGTAGTATCCTGGACAGAGAAAACTATGGCTACACCTTC. It encodes CASSILDRENYGYTF. The entire variable domain, with the rest obtained from reference TRBV19 and TRBJ1-2, is as follows: DGGITQSPKYLFRKEGQNVTLSCEQNLNHDAMYWYRQDPGQGLRLIYYSQIVNDFQKGDIAEGYSVSREKKESFPLTVTSAQKNPTAFYLCASSILDRENYGYTFGSGTRLTVV.

The V and J genes are TRBV5-8 and TRBJ1-5; unclear D gene. CDR1 is SGHTS and CDR2 is YDEGEE in the germline V gene. Trimming left V 0 bases short and J 6 bases short, with 13 bases between. This CDR3 contains 15 residues. The CDR3 coding sequence is TGTGCCAGCAGCTTGGCCCCCGGTCTCGGTCAGCCCCAGCATTTT. It translates to CASSLAPGLGQPQHF.

The chain is built from TRBV2 and TRBJ2-7; D possibly corresponds to TRBD1 (5 bases). The CDR3 runs to 12 residues. Between the trimmed V and J ends, which lost 5 bases and 3 bases, there was a span of 8 bases. The germline CDR1 and CDR2 sequences are SNHLY and FYNNEI. CDR3 nucleotides: TGTGCCAGCAGTATAGACAGCTACGAGCAGTACTTC. Translation: CASSIDSYEQYF.

This chain joins TRBV5-4 and TRBJ2-7; weak D call: TRBD2 (5 bases). Trimming stripped 2 bases from V and 3 bases from J, with 9 bases between. The CDR3 covers 13 residues. Germline V lookup: CDR1 SGHNT, CDR2 YYREEE (reference sequence). The CDR3 reads CASSFGRGYEQYF. In DNA, the CDR3 is TGTGCCAGCAGCTTTGGACGGGGCTACGAGCAGTACTTC. The full variable domain, rest sourced from reference TRBV5-4 and TRBJ2-7, is ETGVTQSPTHLIKTRGQQVTLRCSSQSGHNTVSWYQQALGQGPQFIFQYYREEENGRGNFPPRFSGLQFPNYSSELNVNALELDDSALYLCASSFGRGYEQYFGPGTRLTVT.

The rearrangement uses TRBV2 and TRBJ1-2; D is ambiguous. Germline-derived CDR1 and CDR2 are SNHLY and FYNNEI. V lost 5 bases and J lost 8, with 15 bases in between. The CDR3 consists of 13 residues. The CDR3 spells CASSPQGLEGYTF. DNA for the CDR3: TGTGCCAGCAGTCCCCAAGGTCTGGAGGGCTACACCTTC.

The rearrangement links TRBV27 to TRBJ1-2; TRBD1 matches at 12 bases. V was pared by 8 bases and J by 3 bases, with 4 bases of the junction left unmatched. Germline V gives CDR1 MNHEY, CDR2 SMNVEV (reference sequence). CDR3 length: 14 amino acids. The CDR3 reads CASSGTGGHYGYTF. The CDR3, as DNA: TGTGCCAGCTCAGGGACAGGGGGCCACTATGGCTACACCTTC.

The chain has TRBV29-1 and TRBJ2-7; D is possibly TRBD2 (5 bases). Germline V gene sequence: CDR1 SQVTM, CDR2 ANQGSEA. The CDR3 covers 14 residues. The germline V and J ends were trimmed by 6 bases and 4 bases, with 19 bases remaining between them. The CDR3 bases are TGCAGCGTCGCTTTGGCCGGGGAGTTGTACGAGCAGTACTTC. Translation: CSVALAGELYEQYF.

The chain joins TRBV9 to TRBJ1-5; possible D gene TRBD1, 5 bases. The CDR3 sequence is 13 residues long. Germline CDR1 and CDR2: SGDLS and YYNGEE. V lost 4 bases and J lost 5, with 10 bases in between. Written as DNA, the CDR3 is TGTGCCAGCAGCCGTGCGGGGCATCAGCCCCAGCATTTT. Its translation is CASSRAGHQPQHF.

The chain recombines TRBV4-1 with TRBJ2-7; TRBD1 is a possible D gene (6 bases). Germline V gives CDR1 MGHRA, CDR2 YSYEKL. Trimming removed 3 bases from V and 0 bases from J, with 15 bases in between. This CDR3 has 16 residues. CDR3 protein: CASSHLGHPTSYEQYF. In DNA, the CDR3 is TGCGCCAGCAGCCACCTGGGACACCCCACCTCCTACGAGCAGTACTTC.

This clone was detected once. The rearrangement uses TRBV6-5 and TRBJ1-1; D not certain. The V gene's germline CDR1 is MNHEY and CDR2 SVGAGI. Trimming cost V 8 bases and J 0 bases, with 4 bases left between them. The CDR3 loop spans 11 amino acids. CDR3 sequence reads: CASLLNTEAFF. CDR3 nucleotide sequence: TGTGCCAGCTTATTGAACACTGAAGCTTTCTTT.

This clone was observed a single time. This chain uses TRBV2 with TRBJ1-1; 9 nucleotides agree with TRBD1. The V segment lost 7 bases and the J segment 1 base; nucleotides outside the gene matches: 4. Germline V gene data show CDR1 as SNHLY and CDR2 as FYNNEI. This CDR3 spans 14 amino acids. CDR3 region: CASNPQGANTEAFF. The CDR3 DNA reads TGTGCCAGCAACCCACAGGGGGCGAACACTGAAGCTTTCTTT.

The chain links TRBV27 to TRBJ1-5; D might be TRBD1 (6 bases). The V gene lost 4 bases and the J gene lost 3 bases, with 10 bases spanning the gap. The V gene's germline CDR1 is MNHEY and CDR2 SMNVEV (reference sequence). The CDR3 length is 14 residues. The CDR3 here is CASSYTGTNQPQHF. In DNA, the CDR3 is TGTGCCAGCAGTTATACAGGGACCAATCAGCCCCAGCATTTT.

This chain uses TRBV7-9 with TRBJ1-3; D might be TRBD1 (5 bases). CDR3 length equals 15 residues. V was clipped by 2 bases and J by 2 bases, with 10 bases between them. Germline CDR1 SEHNR, CDR2 FQNEAQ (reference sequence). Written as DNA, the CDR3 is TGTGCCAGCAGCTTATATAGGGGCCCTGGAAACACCATATATTTT. This translates into CASSLYRGPGNTIYF.

The chain links TRBV28 to TRBJ1-1; 9 bases map to TRBD1. CDR1 is MDHEN, CDR2 SYDVKM, per germline. The trim removed 3 bases at V and 1 base at J, leaving 6 bases unmatched. The CDR3 loop spans 16 amino acids. CDR3 region: CASSFYGTGRNTEAFF. The CDR3, as DNA: TGTGCCAGCAGTTTTTACGGGACAGGGAGGAACACTGAAGCTTTCTTT.

The rearrangement joins TRBV13 to TRBJ2-1, with D unclear. Germline V gene data show CDR1 as PRHDT and CDR2 as FYEKMQ (reference sequence). This CDR3 region has 12 residues. The V end was cut by 4 bases, the J end by 6 bases, with 7 bases between. DNA for the CDR3: TGTGCCAGCAGCTCCCGAGGCAATGAGCAGTTCTTC. It translates to CASSSRGNEQFF.

V usage is TRBV28 and J usage is TRBJ1-1, with D hard to call. V lost 1 base, J lost 4 bases, and 19 bases lay in between. Germline CDR1 is MDHEN and CDR2 is SYDVKM. CDR3 size: 17 residues. Here the CDR3 reads CASSLFYSWSGITEAFF. The CDR3 coding sequence is TGTGCCAGCAGTTTATTTTACTCGTGGAGCGGAATCACTGAAGCTTTCTTT.

This clone has a single count. The rearrangement links TRBV5-4 to TRBJ2-7; TRBD2 matches 13 bases. The trim removed 2 bases at V and 3 bases at J, leaving 11 bases unmatched. CDR1 and CDR2 from the germline V gene are SGHNT and YYREEE (reference sequence). This CDR3 spans 18 amino acids. CDR3 nucleotide sequence: TGTGCCAGCAGCTTCCGGACTAGCGGGAGCATCCGGGGCTACGAGCAGTACTTC. Translation: CASSFRTSGSIRGYEQYF.

In its sample, this clone was seen once. This chain uses TRBV19 with TRBJ2-2, with D unresolved. The CDR3 length is 12 residues. The germline CDR1 and CDR2 sequences are LNHDA and SQIVND (reference sequence). The V and J ends lost 6 bases and 6 bases respectively, with 8 bases between them. CDR3 coding DNA: TGTGCCAGTAGCCCCCAATCCGGGGAGCTGTTTTTT. Translation gives CASSPQSGELFF. The variable domain in full, with the rest retrieved from reference TRBV19 and TRBJ2-2, is DGGITQSPKYLFRKEGQNVTLSCEQNLNHDAMYWYRQDPGQGLRLIYYSQIVNDFQKGDIAEGYSVSREKKESFPLTVTSAQKNPTAFYLCASSPQSGELFFGEGSRLTVL.

This chain links TRBV19 with TRBJ2-5; the D gene is possibly TRBD2 (5 bases). V was trimmed by 3 bases and J by 5 bases, leaving 13 bases between them. The CDR3 runs 14 residues. From germline, CDR1 is LNHDA and CDR2 SQIVND (reference sequence). This CDR3 is CASSISGDGETQYF. The CDR3 DNA sequence: TGTGCCAGTAGTATCTCCGGGGATGGGGAGACCCAGTACTTC.

V is TRBV7-3 and J is TRBJ2-1; tentative D call: TRBD1 (6 bases). The V gene lost 4 bases and the J gene lost 3 bases, with 13 bases spanning the gap. Germline CDR1 SGHTA, CDR2 FQGTGA. The length of the CDR3 is 15 residues. CDR3 region: CASSSGTTFYNEQFF. For the CDR3, the DNA is TGTGCCAGCAGCTCCGGGACAACTTTCTACAATGAGCAGTTCTTC.

The V gene is TRBV19, the J gene TRBJ1-2; D not certain. The germline V gene encodes CDR1 LNHDA and CDR2 SQIVND (reference sequence). V lost 3 bases and J 8 bases, leaving 16 bases between the germline ends. This CDR3 spans 14 amino acids. This CDR3 is CASSMVSGGWGYTF. The CDR3 nucleotides read TGTGCCAGTAGTATGGTGTCAGGAGGTTGGGGCTACACCTTC.